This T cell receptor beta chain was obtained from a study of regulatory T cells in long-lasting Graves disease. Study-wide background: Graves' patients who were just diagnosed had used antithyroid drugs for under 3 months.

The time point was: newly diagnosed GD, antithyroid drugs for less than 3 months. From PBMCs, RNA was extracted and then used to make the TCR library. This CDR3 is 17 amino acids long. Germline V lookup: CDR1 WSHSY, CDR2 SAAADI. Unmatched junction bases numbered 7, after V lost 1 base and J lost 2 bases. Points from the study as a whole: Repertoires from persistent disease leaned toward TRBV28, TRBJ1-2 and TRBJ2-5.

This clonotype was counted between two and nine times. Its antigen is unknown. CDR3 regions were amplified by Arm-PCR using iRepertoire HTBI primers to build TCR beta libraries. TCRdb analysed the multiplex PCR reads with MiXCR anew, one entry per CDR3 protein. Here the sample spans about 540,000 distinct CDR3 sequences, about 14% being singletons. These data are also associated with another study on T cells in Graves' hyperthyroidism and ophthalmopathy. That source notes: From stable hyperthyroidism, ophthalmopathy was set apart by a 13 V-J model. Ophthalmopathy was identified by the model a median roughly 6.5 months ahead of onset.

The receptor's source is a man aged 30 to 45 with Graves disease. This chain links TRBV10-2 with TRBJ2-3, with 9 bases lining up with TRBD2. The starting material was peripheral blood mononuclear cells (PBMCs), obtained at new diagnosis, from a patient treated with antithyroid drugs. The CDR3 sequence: CASSELASGTFTDTQYF. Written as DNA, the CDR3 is TGCGCCAGCAGTGAGTTAGCTAGCGGGACTTTCACAGATACGCAGTATTTT.